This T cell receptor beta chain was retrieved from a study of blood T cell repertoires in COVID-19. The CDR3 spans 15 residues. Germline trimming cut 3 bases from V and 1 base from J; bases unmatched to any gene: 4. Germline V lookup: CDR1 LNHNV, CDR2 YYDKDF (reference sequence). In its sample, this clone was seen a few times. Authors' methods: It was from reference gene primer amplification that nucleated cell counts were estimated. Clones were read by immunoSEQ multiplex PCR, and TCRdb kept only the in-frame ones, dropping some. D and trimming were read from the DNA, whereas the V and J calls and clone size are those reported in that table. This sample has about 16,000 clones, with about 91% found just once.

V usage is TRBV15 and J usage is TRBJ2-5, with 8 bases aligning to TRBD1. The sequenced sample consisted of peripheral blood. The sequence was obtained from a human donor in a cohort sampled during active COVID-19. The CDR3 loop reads CATSSRTGPQETQYF. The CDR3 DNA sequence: TGTGCCACCAGCAGCCGGACAGGGCCCCAAGAGACCCAGTACTTC.